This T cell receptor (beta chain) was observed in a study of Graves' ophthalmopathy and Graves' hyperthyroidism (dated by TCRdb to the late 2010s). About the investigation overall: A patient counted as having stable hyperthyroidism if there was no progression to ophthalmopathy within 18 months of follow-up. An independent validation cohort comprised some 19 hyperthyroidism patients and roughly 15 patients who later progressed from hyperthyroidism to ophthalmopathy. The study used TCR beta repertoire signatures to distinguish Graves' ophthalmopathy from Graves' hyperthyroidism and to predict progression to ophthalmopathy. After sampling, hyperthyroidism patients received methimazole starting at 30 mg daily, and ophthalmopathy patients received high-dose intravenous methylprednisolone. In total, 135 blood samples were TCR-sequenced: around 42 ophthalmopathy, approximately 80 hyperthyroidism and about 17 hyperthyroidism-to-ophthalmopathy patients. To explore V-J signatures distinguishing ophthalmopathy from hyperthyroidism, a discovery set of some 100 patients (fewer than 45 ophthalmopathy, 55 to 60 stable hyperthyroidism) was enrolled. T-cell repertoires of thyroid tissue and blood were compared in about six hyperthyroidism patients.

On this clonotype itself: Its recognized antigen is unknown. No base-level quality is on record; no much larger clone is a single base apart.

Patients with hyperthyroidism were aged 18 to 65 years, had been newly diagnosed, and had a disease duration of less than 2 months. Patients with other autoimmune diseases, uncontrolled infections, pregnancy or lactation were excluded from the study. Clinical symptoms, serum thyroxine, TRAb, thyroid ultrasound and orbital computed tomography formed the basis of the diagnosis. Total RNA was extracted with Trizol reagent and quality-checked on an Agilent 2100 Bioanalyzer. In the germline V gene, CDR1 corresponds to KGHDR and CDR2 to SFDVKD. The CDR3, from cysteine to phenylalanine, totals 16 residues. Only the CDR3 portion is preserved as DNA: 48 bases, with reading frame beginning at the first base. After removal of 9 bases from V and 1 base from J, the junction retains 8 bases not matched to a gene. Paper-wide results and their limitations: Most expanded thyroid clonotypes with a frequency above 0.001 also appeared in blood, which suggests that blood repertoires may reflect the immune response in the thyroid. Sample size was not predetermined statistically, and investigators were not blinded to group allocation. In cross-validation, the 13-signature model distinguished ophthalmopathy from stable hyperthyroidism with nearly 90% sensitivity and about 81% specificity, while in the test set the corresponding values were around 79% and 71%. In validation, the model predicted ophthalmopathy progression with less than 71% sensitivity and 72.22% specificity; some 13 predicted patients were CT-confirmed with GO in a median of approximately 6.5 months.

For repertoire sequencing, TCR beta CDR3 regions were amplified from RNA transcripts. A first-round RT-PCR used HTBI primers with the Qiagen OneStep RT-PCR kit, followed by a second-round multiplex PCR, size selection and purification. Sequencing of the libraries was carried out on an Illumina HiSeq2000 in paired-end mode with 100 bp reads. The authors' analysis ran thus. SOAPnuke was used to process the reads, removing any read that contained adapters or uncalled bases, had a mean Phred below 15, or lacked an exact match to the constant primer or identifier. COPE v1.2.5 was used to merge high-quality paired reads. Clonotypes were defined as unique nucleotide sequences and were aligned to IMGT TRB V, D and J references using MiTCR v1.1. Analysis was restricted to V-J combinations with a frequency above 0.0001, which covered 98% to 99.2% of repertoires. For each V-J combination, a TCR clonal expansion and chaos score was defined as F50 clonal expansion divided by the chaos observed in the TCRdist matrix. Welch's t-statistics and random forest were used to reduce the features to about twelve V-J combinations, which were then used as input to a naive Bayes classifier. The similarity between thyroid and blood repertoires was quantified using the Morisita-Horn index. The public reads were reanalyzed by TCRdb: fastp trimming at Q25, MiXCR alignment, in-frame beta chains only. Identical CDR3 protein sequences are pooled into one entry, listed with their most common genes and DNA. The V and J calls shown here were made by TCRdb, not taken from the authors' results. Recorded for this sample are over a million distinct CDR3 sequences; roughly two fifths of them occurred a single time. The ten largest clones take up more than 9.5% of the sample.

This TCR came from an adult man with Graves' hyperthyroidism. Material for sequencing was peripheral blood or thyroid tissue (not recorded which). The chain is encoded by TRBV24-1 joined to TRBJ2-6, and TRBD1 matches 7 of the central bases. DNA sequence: TGTGCCACCCGGACCCAGGGGGATTCTGGGGCCAACGTCCTGACTTTC. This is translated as CATRTQGDSGANVLTF.